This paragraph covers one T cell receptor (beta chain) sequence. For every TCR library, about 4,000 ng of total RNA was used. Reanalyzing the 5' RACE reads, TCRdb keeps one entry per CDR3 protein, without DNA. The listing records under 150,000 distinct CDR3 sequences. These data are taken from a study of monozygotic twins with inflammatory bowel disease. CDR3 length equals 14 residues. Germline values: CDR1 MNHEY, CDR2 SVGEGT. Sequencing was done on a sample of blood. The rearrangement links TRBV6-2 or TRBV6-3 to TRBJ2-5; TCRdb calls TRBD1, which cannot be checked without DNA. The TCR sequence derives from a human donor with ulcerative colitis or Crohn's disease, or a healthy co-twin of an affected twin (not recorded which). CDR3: CASSGTGTLETQYF.